Here is one T cell receptor beta chain with its context. Its antigen is unidentified. This record belongs to a study of siplizumab effects on memory and regulatory T cells. Study-wide points: No functional test confirmed suppression by proliferating siplizumab-culture Tregs.

V shed 1 base and J 1 base; nucleotides not matched to a gene: 1. The CDR3 runs to 14 residues. CDR1 is LGHNA and CDR2 is YNFKEQ in the germline V gene. Generated by immunoSEQ multiplex PCR, the TCRdb table keeps only in-frame clones and is missing some. The sample has tens of thousands of clones; 70% to 90% are singletons. This chain connects TRBV4-2 to TRBJ2-7, with 7 bases identical to TRBD1. This sequence originates from a human donor in good health. The material sequenced was memory CD4+ T cells sorted from blood. The CDR3 DNA reads TGTGCCAGCAGCCAAGGGGGACAGTCCTACGAGCAGTACTTC. Protein: CASSQGGQSYEQYF.